This T cell receptor beta chain was documented in a study of T cells and copy number aberrations in small-cell lung cancer. Donors had limited-stage small-cell lung cancer, resected between about 2008 and 2020. Normal lung tissue came from at least 2 cm beyond the tumor margin and showed no malignant cells. Profiled with immunoSEQ multiplex PCR; TCRdb holds only in-frame clones, not every one. The data hold fewer than 2,000 clones, with around four fifths observed a single time. General study points: Sequencing artifacts are a known risk, since all specimens were formalin-fixed paraffin-embedded. Tumors showed lower T-cell density, richness and clonality than adjacent lung, though density did not differ significantly.

The CDR3 runs 14 residues. J gave up 5 bases and V 4 bases, and 8 bases lay outside the gene matches. The germline V gene encodes CDR1 SGHRS and CDR2 YFSETQ. About this clone: The antigen remains undetermined.

The TCR comes from a man in his 60s with small cell lung cancer. This chain links TRBV5-1 with TRBJ2-5, with 7 bases identical to TRBD2. Sequences were obtained from normal tissue next to the tumor. CDR3 protein: CASSGGEAWETQYF. DNA of the CDR3: TGCGCCAGCAGCGGGGGGGAGGCCTGGGAGACCCAGTACTTC.